The 26 T cell receptor beta chains given below trace back to one sample, sequenced in a study of blood T cell repertoires in COVID-19. Profiled with immunoSEQ multiplex PCR; TCRdb holds only in-frame clones, not every one. The sample records roughly 54,000 clones, approximately 91% being singletons. Source material: peripheral blood. These receptors originate from a woman between 55 and 75 years old with active or convalescent COVID-19.

This chain's CDR3 is CASGDRGSGNTIYF. The CDR3 region has the DNA TGTGCCAGTGGAGACAGGGGCTCTGGAAACACCATATATTTT. This chain connects TRBV6-5 to TRBJ1-3; TRBD1 matches 8 bases. This CDR3 is 14 amino acids long. J was trimmed by 0 bases and V by 9 bases; bases with no gene match: 4. Germline loops: CDR1 MNHEY, CDR2 SVGAGI.

This clone appeared a single time. The chain combines TRBV6-5 with TRBJ1-1, with 7 bases that match TRBD1. The CDR3 has 14 residues. Losses at the gene ends were 7 bases for V and 1 base for J; bases not matched to a gene: 6. In germline, CDR1 is MNHEY, CDR2 SVGAGI. CDR3 residues: CASTLRGRNTEAFF. Here the CDR3 DNA reads TGTGCCAGCACCTTAAGGGGGCGGAACACTGAAGCTTTCTTT.

The chain employs TRBV6-5 and TRBJ1-4; D is possibly TRBD1 (6 bases). V lost 6 bases to trimming and J lost 10 bases, with 18 bases between them. The CDR3 extends over 14 amino acids. Germline CDR1 MNHEY, CDR2 SVGAGI. The CDR3 sequence: CASRTYRENGKLFF. The CDR3 nucleotides are TGTGCCAGCAGAACCTACAGGGAAAACGGAAAACTGTTTTTT.

There are a few counts of this clone. The chain has TRBV11-3 and TRBJ2-7; 8 positions match TRBD1. The CDR3 runs 14 residues. Germline-derived CDR1 and CDR2 are SGHNT and YENEEA. V trimming: 1 base; J trimming: 6 bases; junction bases outside the gene matches: 5. For the CDR3, the DNA is TGTGCCAGCAGCTTAGGGGCGACAGGGGCCGAGCAGTACTTC. Translating it yields CASSLGATGAEQYF.

The rearrangement joins TRBV9 to TRBJ1-5; TRBD1 aligns across 9 bases. Germline assignment: CDR1 SGDLS and CDR2 YYNGEE. V dropped 2 bases and J dropped 0; count of bases not matched to a gene: 6. The CDR3 runs to 17 residues. In nucleotides, the CDR3 is TGTGCCAGCAGCGTTGGGACAGGGCCTTATAGCAATCAGCCCCAGCATTTT. Its translation is CASSVGTGPYSNQPQHF.

The V gene is TRBV18, the J gene TRBJ2-5, with D tentatively TRBD2 (5 bases). Germline values: CDR1 KGHSH, CDR2 LQKENI. Trimming removed 0 bases from V and 4 bases from J, with 9 bases in between. The CDR3 sequence is 14 residues long. The CDR3 here is CASSPPEGIETQYF. DNA of the CDR3: TGTGCCAGCTCACCACCAGAGGGTATAGAGACCCAGTACTTC.

The chain uses TRBV28 and TRBJ2-7; possibly TRBD2 for D (6 bases). The length of the CDR3 is 15 residues. Trimming took 5 bases from V and 0 from J, leaving 14 bases between them. Germline CDR1 reads MDHEN; CDR2 reads SYDVKM. The CDR3 DNA follows: TGTGCCAGCAGTGACACCGGGACTCTCTCCTACGAGCAGTACTTC. It yields the protein CASSDTGTLSYEQYF.

The rearrangement joins TRBV7-3 to TRBJ1-2, with D unresolved. This CDR3 is built from 14 residues. CDR1 SGHTA and CDR2 FQGTGA come from the germline V gene. Trimming took off 5 bases at V and 3 bases at J, with 13 bases between the two ends. The DNA for the CDR3 is TGTGCCAGCAGCCCCGCGTCAGGTGACTATGGCTACACCTTC. This codes for CASSPASGDYGYTF.

The genes are TRBV28 and TRBJ1-2; no clear D. V dropped 1 base and J dropped 8 bases, with 14 bases sitting between them. The germline V gene encodes CDR1 MDHEN and CDR2 SYDVKM. The CDR3 loop spans 14 amino acids. Here the CDR3 DNA reads TGTGCCAGCAGTTTATTCAGGAAACGGGGAGGCTACACCTTC. Translated: CASSLFRKRGGYTF.

The rearrangement uses TRBV14 and TRBJ1-1, with D possibly TRBD1 on 6 matching bases. V lost 1 base and J lost 4, with 16 bases in between. This CDR3 is built from 16 residues. Per germline, CDR1 SGHDN and CDR2 FVKESK. CDR3 residues: CASSQVAPQGITEAFF. In DNA form, the CDR3 reads TGTGCCAGCAGCCAAGTGGCGCCACAGGGTATCACTGAAGCTTTCTTT.

The chain couples TRBV15 to TRBJ2-3; unclear D gene. CDR3 length: 13 amino acids. CDR1 is LNHNV, CDR2 YYDKDF, per germline (reference sequence). Trimming removed 0 bases from V and 5 bases from J, with 6 bases in between. CDR3 in amino acids: CATSRDPIDTQYF. DNA for the CDR3: TGTGCCACCAGCAGAGATCCTATAGATACGCAGTATTTT.

The V call is TRBV4-1, the J call TRBJ2-5; TRBD2 matches at 7 bases. V lost 4 bases and J lost 5; bases outside the gene matches: 7. Germline V gives CDR1 MGHRA, CDR2 YSYEKL. This CDR3 spans 14 amino acids. The CDR3 loop reads CASSREGGLETQYF. The CDR3 region has the DNA TGCGCCAGCAGCCGGGAGGGAGGGTTGGAGACCCAGTACTTC.

The V gene is TRBV11-2, the J gene TRBJ2-7; 10 nucleotides align to TRBD1. Germline loops: CDR1 SGHAT, CDR2 FQNNGV. The CDR3 has 16 residues. After removal of 0 bases from V and 5 bases from J, the junction contained 7 bases not matched to a gene. The CDR3 DNA follows: TGTGCCAGCAGCTTAGAATCGGCGACAGGGGGCCACGAGCAGTACTTC. Translating it yields CASSLESATGGHEQYF.

The J gene is TRBJ1-5, the V gene TRBV28, with TRBD1 matching over 8 bases. CDR3 length: 17 residues. V dropped 5 bases and J dropped 3; count of bases not matched to a gene: 12. Germline V gene data show CDR1 as MDHEN and CDR2 as SYDVKM. CDR3 DNA: TGTGCCAGCAGTCCCCTTAGACAGGGGATGACCAATCAGCCCCAGCATTTT. It codes for CASSPLRQGMTNQPQHF.

The chain joins TRBV2 to TRBJ2-1; D is unclear. Germline V gene lookup returns CDR1 SNHLY and CDR2 FYNNEI. There are 14 residues in the CDR3. The germline V and J ends were trimmed by 7 bases and 1 base, with 11 bases remaining between them. The CDR3 protein is CASNLQVSYNEQFF. For the CDR3, the DNA is TGTGCCAGCAATCTCCAGGTTTCCTACAATGAGCAGTTCTTC. Variable domain in full (rest from reference TRBV2 and TRBJ2-1): EPEVTQTPSHQVTQMGQEVILRCVPISNHLYFYWYRQILGQKVEFLVSFYNNEISEKSEIFDDQFSVERPDGSNFTLKIRSTKLEDSAMYFCASNLQVSYNEQFFGPGTRLTVL.

The chain is built from TRBV30 and TRBJ2-4; 9 positions match TRBD1. The V gene end was trimmed by 5 bases and the J gene end by 2 bases; junction bases not matched to a gene: 4. Germline CDR1 GTSNPN, CDR2 SVGIG (reference sequence). The length of the CDR3 is 14 residues. The CDR3 DNA reads as TGTGCCTGGGGACAGGGGATTTCCAAAAACATTCAGTACTTC. Translating gives CAWGQGISKNIQYF.

The chain recombines TRBV6-6 with TRBJ2-2; TRBD1 matches at 8 bases. Losses at the gene ends were 6 bases for V and 1 base for J; bases not matched to a gene: 4. CDR1 is MNHNY, CDR2 SVGAGI, per germline (reference sequence). The CDR3 loop spans 15 amino acids. CDR3 residues: CASRTGTGNTGELFF. DNA of the CDR3: TGTGCCAGCAGAACCGGGACAGGGAACACCGGGGAGCTGTTTTTT.

This rearrangement joins TRBV28 to TRBJ1-5; D is unresolved. Germline CDR1 reads MDHEN; CDR2 reads SYDVKM. Trimming left V 5 bases short and J 5 bases short, with 13 bases between. The CDR3 is 14 residues long. Here the CDR3 DNA reads TGTGCCAGCAGTAGTCAAGCCGACTATCAGCCCCAGCATTTT. It translates to CASSSQADYQPQHF.

The J gene is TRBJ2-5, the V gene TRBV9; a weak D match, TRBD2 (7 bases). Deletions cut 6 bases from V and 5 bases from J, with 17 bases between. Germline CDR1 and CDR2: SGDLS and YYNGEE. This CDR3 contains 14 residues. CDR3 sequence reads: CASTRGAGGETQYF. As DNA, the CDR3 is TGTGCCAGCACCCGGGGGGCCGGAGGCGAGACCCAGTACTTC.

V and J are TRBV28 and TRBJ2-1; 7 nucleotides line up with TRBD2. Germline V gives CDR1 MDHEN, CDR2 SYDVKM. V shed 6 bases, J shed 6 bases, and the junction held 8 bases outside the gene matches. The CDR3 runs 14 residues. CDR3 DNA: TGTGCCAGCAGCTCCCCGACTAGCCTCAATGAGCAGTTCTTC. This translates into CASSSPTSLNEQFF.

V gene TRBV7-2 combines with J gene TRBJ1-3; TRBD1 matches at 8 bases. From germline, CDR1 is SGHTA and CDR2 FQGNSA. There are 19 residues in the CDR3. With 5 bases clipped from V and 0 bases from J, the junction kept 15 bases outside the gene matches. CDR3 in DNA: TGTGCCAGCAGCCCCCCGGAAAAGAGGACAGGGCGCTCTGGAAACACCATATATTTT. Its protein product is CASSPPEKRTGRSGNTIYF.

The genes are TRBV29-1 and TRBJ2-1; tentative D call: TRBD1 (5 bases). This CDR3 spans 14 amino acids. V was clipped by 5 bases and J by 0 bases, with 11 bases between them. CDR1 SQVTM and CDR2 ANQGSEA come from the germline V gene. The CDR3 is CSVTGRGSYNEQFF. The CDR3, as DNA: TGCAGCGTTACCGGTAGGGGCTCCTACAATGAGCAGTTCTTC.

The chain carries TRBV19 and TRBJ2-3, with D tentatively TRBD1 (6 bases). Trimming left V 7 bases short and J 3 bases short, with 8 bases between. Germline V gives CDR1 LNHDA, CDR2 SQIVND (reference sequence). The CDR3 loop spans 12 amino acids. As DNA, the CDR3 is TGTGCCAGTACCGGACAGACAGATACGCAGTATTTT. This encodes CASTGQTDTQYF.

The chain has TRBV4-2 and TRBJ2-3; 9 nucleotides agree with TRBD2. Germline V gene sequence: CDR1 LGHNA, CDR2 YNFKEQ. The junction had 9 bases not matched to a gene; V was cut back by 0 bases and J by 5 bases. The CDR3 consists of 17 residues. Written as DNA, the CDR3 is TGTGCCAGCAGCCAAGATTATTTGCGGGAGGGCCAAGATACGCAGTATTTT. It translates to CASSQDYLREGQDTQYF.

The chain links TRBV6-5 to TRBJ1-1; tentative D call: TRBD1 (5 bases). This CDR3 comprises 14 residues. Trimming pared 4 bases from V and 0 bases from J, leaving 9 bases between. Germline V gene lookup returns CDR1 MNHEY and CDR2 SVGAGI. CDR3 in amino acids: CASSLTVVNTEAFF. CDR3 coding DNA: TGTGCCAGCAGTTTGACAGTCGTGAACACTGAAGCTTTCTTT.

The V call is TRBV23-1, the J call TRBJ1-4; D unclear. TRBV23-1 is filed as an ORF, its function uncertain. Trimming took off 5 bases at V and 0 bases at J, with 19 bases between the two ends. The CDR3 has 18 residues. This chain's CDR3 is CASSGGGSKGATNEKLFF. The CDR3 region has the DNA TGCGCCAGCAGTGGTGGAGGGTCTAAGGGTGCAACTAATGAAAAACTGTTTTTT.